The clone carrying this TCR beta chain has more than one count but fewer than ten. The antigen is unknown. The data belong to a study of beta chain features in type 1 diabetes. Findings and limits, study-wide: Across all four CD4+ subsets, people with type 1 diabetes showed modestly shorter TCRB CDR3s. Shorter templates might be favored by PCR, equally in patients and controls. Overrepresentation of cells with high TCR expression could result from cDNA sequencing.

As every portion of the isolated RNA was reverse transcribed, the sequencing read expressed TCRB transcripts. About 3.6 million reads was the average for naive, central memory and regulatory T cell samples. Repertoires were generated with immunoSEQ multiplex PCR, while TCRdb's copy carries only in-frame clones and drops some. The table has 150,000 to 190,000 clones, around 10% seen once; the top ten hold under 0.55%. The V gene's germline CDR1 is SGHDT and CDR2 YYEEEE. There are 13 residues in the CDR3. With 0 bases removed from V and 5 bases from J, the gap between germline ends came to 6 bases. About 120 mL of blood, on average, came from one heparinised draw per donor.

Material: central memory CD4+ T cells from blood. This receptor was identified in a man aged 25 to 40 with type 1 diabetes. This chain connects TRBV5-6 to TRBJ2-1, with unresolved D. The CDR3 spells CASSLELHNEQFF. The CDR3 nucleotides are TGTGCCAGCAGCTTGGAACTTCACAATGAGCAGTTCTTC.